This TCR beta chain was found in a study of cytomegalovirus exposure and HLA in healthy donors. The primer mix had 60 Vbeta and 13 Jbeta primers. Repertoires were generated with immunoSEQ multiplex PCR, while TCRdb's copy carries only in-frame clones and drops some. The sample holds about 84,000 clones, around 78% seen once. This CDR3 comprises 14 residues. Deletions cut 3 bases from V and 4 bases from J, with 11 bases between. Germline V CDR1 and CDR2: LNHDA, SQIVND (reference sequence). The sequenced sample consisted of PBMCs. The gene calls are TRBV19 and TRBJ2-3, with a tentative D call TRBD2 (6 bases). This sequence was found in a male donor in good health and CMV-seropositive. DNA of the CDR3: TGTGCCAGTAGTATGTCGGGGGAGGCAGATACGCAGTATTTT. Encoded protein: CASSMSGEADTQYF.